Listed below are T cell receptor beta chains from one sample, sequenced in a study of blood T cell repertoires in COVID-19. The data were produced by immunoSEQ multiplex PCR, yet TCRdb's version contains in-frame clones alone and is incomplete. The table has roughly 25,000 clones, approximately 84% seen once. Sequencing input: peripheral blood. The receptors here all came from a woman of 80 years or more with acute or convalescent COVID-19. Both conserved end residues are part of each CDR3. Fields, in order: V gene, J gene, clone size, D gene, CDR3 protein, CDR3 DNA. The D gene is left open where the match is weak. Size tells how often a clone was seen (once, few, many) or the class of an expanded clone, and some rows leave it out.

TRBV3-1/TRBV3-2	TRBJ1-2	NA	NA	CASSQGERGYTF	TGTGCCAGCAGCCAAGGGGAGAGAGGCTACACCTTC
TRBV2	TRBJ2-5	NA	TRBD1	CASSGQAQETQYF	TGTGCCAGCAGCGGACAGGCCCAAGAGACCCAGTACTTC
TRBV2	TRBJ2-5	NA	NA	CASSPQETQYF	TGTGCCAGCAGTCCTCAAGAGACCCAGTACTTC
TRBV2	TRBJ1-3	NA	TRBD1	CASSPDRGGNTIYF	TGTGCCAGCAGTCCCGACAGGGGAGGTAACACCATATATTTT
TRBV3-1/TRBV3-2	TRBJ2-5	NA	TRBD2	CASSQVTSGSLQYF	TGTGCCAGCAGCCAAGTCACTAGCGGGAGCCTCCAGTACTTC
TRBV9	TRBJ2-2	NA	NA	CASSVATGNTGELFF	TGTGCCAGCAGCGTAGCTACAGGGAACACCGGGGAGCTGTTTTTT
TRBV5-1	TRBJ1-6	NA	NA	CASSWGGENSPLHF	TGCGCCAGCAGCTGGGGGGGTGAAAATTCACCCCTCCACTTT
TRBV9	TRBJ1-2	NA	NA	CASSVDGDGYTF	TGTGCCAGCAGCGTAGATGGAGATGGCTACACCTTC
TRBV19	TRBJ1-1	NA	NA	CASRVLDSWSTEAFF	TGTGCCAGTAGAGTCTTGGACAGTTGGAGCACTGAAGCTTTCTTT
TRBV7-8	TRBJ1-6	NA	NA	CASSLGRSNSPLHF	TGTGCCAGCAGCTTAGGACGGAGCAATTCACCCCTCCACTTT
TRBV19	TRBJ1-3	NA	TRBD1	CASSMTGTGPNFGNTIYF	TGTGCCAGTAGTATGACCGGGACAGGCCCTAACTTCGGAAACACCATATATTTT
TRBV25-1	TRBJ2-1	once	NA	CASSEYGSGNEQFF	TGTGCCAGCAGTGAATATGGTAGCGGTAATGAGCAGTTCTTC
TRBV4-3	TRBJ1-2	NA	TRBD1	CASKPGQGNDGYTF	TGCGCCAGCAAACCGGGACAGGGAAATGATGGCTACACCTTC
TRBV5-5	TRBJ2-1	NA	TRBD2	CASSRPRLAGEGSEQFF	TGTGCCAGCAGCCGGCCTCGACTAGCGGGAGAGGGCAGTGAGCAGTTCTTC
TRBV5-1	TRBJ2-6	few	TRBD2	CASSSLLGGAGANVLTF	TGCGCCAGCAGCTCCCTACTGGGAGGGGCTGGGGCCAACGTCCTGACTTTC
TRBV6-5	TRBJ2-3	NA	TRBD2	CASRSGTSGRDTQYF	TGTGCCAGCAGATCTGGGACTAGCGGGAGAGATACGCAGTATTTT
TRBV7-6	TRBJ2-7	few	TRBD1	CASSQQGGSSYEQYF	TGTGCCAGCAGTCAACAGGGGGGTTCTTCCTACGAGCAGTACTTC
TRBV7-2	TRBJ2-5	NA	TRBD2	CASSLRGGAGETQYF	TGTGCCAGCAGCTTACGCGGGGGGGCCGGGGAGACCCAGTACTTC
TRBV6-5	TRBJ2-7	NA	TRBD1	CASSSPGTGNPYEQYF	TGTGCCAGCAGTTCCCCCGGGACAGGGAATCCCTACGAGCAGTACTTC
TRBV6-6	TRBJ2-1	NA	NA	CAIGGSPLNEQFF	TGTGCCATTGGAGGGTCCCCCCTCAATGAGCAGTTCTTC
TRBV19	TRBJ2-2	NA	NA	CASSPTSFAGELFF	TGTGCCAGTAGCCCCACGAGTTTCGCCGGGGAGCTGTTTTTT
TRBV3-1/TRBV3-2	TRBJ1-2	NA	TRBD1	CASSQPRTGVYGYTF	TGTGCCAGCAGCCAGCCGAGGACAGGGGTCTATGGCTACACCTTC
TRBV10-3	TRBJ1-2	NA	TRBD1	CAISAMGQGPKDGYTF	TGTGCCATCAGTGCCATGGGACAGGGGCCAAAGGATGGCTACACCTTC
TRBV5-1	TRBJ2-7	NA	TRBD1	CASSRGQGGSYEQYF	TGCGCCAGCAGCCGAGGACAGGGGGGATCCTACGAGCAGTACTTC
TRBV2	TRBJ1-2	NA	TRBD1	CASSPTGRGYTF	TGTGCCAGCAGCCCGACAGGGCGCGGCTACACCTTC
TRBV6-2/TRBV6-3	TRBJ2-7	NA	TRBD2	CASSPERELLDYEQYF	TGTGCCAGCAGCCCCGAGCGGGAGCTTCTGGACTACGAGCAGTACTTC
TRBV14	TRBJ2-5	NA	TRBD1	CASSHQDRVETQYF	TGTGCCAGCAGCCACCAAGACAGGGTTGAGACCCAGTACTTC
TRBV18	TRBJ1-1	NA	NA	CASSPGGSTEAFF	TGTGCCAGCTCACCCGGCGGGAGCACTGAAGCTTTCTTT
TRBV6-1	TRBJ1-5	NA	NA	CASSLTRDQPQHF	TGTGCCAGCAGTTTGACCAGGGATCAGCCCCAGCATTTT
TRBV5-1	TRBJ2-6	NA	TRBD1	CASSSGQGGFGANVLTF	TGCGCCAGCAGCTCGGGACAGGGAGGTTTTGGGGCCAACGTCCTGACTTTC
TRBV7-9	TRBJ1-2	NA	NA	CASSLAGANYGYTF	TGTGCCAGCAGCTTAGCCGGAGCTAACTATGGCTACACCTTC
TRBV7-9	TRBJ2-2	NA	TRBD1	CASSSVTGYTGELFF	TGTGCCAGCAGCTCGGTGACAGGGTACACCGGGGAGCTGTTTTTT
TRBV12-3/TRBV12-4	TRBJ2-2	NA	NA	CASSPQVGGELFF	TGTGCCAGCAGTCCCCAGGTGGGCGGGGAGCTGTTTTTT
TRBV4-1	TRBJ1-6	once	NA	CASSREVGQRSSYNSPLHF	TGCGCCAGCAGCCGAGAAGTGGGACAAAGGAGCTCCTATAATTCACCCCTCCACTTT
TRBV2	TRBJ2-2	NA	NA	CASSEAEGSRTGELFF	TGTGCCAGCAGTGAGGCGGAGGGGAGTAGAACCGGGGAGCTGTTTTTT
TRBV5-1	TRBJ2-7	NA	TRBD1	CASSRDSTHTPPYEQYF	TGCGCCAGTAGCCGGGACAGCACCCACACGCCTCCCTACGAGCAGTACTTC
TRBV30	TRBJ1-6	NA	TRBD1	CAWSSKGGVNSPLHF	TGTGCCTGGAGTAGTAAAGGGGGCGTTAATTCACCCCTCCACTTT
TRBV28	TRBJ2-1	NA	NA	CASGGLGEQFF	TGTGCCAGCGGGGGACTGGGTGAGCAGTTCTTC
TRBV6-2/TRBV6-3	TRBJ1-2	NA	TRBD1	CASSATGDYGYTF	TGTGCCAGCAGTGCAACAGGGGACTATGGCTACACCTTC
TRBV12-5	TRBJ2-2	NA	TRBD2	CASGVGLAGGLTGELFF	TGTGCTAGTGGTGTGGGACTAGCGGGGGGGTTAACCGGGGAGCTGTTTTTT
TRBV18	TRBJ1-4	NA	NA	CASSPVRGNNEKLFF	TGTGCCAGCTCACCCGTTCGGGGGAATAATGAAAAACTGTTTTTT
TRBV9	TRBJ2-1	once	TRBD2	CASSVVGTTSGRYNEQFF	TGTGCCAGCAGCGTAGTAGGAACGACTAGCGGAAGGTACAATGAGCAGTTCTTC
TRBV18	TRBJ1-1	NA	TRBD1	CASSPSRGQGVLRTEAFF	TGTGCCAGCTCACCTTCCAGGGGACAGGGTGTTTTAAGAACTGAAGCTTTCTTT
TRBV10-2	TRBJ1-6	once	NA	CASSEGRENSPLHF	TGCGCCAGCAGCGAGGGGAGGGAGAATTCACCCCTCCACTTT
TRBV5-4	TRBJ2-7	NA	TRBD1	CASSQDRASYYEQYF	TGTGCCAGCAGCCAAGACAGGGCCTCTTACTACGAGCAGTACTTC
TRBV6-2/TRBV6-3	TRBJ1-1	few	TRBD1	CASSSIGQGWGTEAFF	TGTGCCAGCAGTTCTATAGGACAGGGCTGGGGAACTGAAGCTTTCTTT
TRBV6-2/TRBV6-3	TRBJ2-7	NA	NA	CASSSRRYEQYF	TGTGCCAGCAGTTCGCGCCGGTACGAGCAGTACTTC
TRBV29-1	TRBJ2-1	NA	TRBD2	CSFRLASGMVGQFF	TGCAGCTTCCGCCTGGCTAGCGGGATGGTAGGGCAGTTCTTC
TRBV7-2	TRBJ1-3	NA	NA	CASSQMGGHGNTIYF	TGTGCCAGCAGCCAAATGGGAGGACATGGAAACACCATATATTTT
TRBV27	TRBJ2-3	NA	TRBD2	CASSLSLRTSGMADTQYF	TGTGCCAGCAGTTTGAGTCTCCGGACTAGCGGGATGGCAGATACGCAGTATTTT
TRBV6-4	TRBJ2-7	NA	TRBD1	CASSDSRTGTYEQYF	TGTGCCAGCAGTGACTCTCGGACAGGGACCTACGAGCAGTACTTC
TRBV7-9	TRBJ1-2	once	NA	CASSLREDYGYTF	TGTGCCAGCAGCTTAAGAGAGGACTATGGCTACACCTTC
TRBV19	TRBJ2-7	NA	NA	CATTKTGFTYEQYF	TGTGCCACCACCAAAACAGGGTTCACCTACGAGCAGTACTTC